This is a list of T cell receptor beta chains from one sample in a study of T cell changes during pregnancy in multiple sclerosis. Profiled with immunoSEQ multiplex PCR; TCRdb holds only in-frame clones, not every one. The sample lists 98,000 or so clones; approximately 93% were seen once. Sequences were derived from peripheral blood, sampled after pregnancy. These receptors all stem from a female donor with multiple sclerosis, enrolled in a pregnancy study. Each CDR3 is given with its conserved first and last residue. The D gene is left open where the match is weak. Rows give clone size only sometimes, using once, few, many, or a class for an expanded clone.

>TRBJ2-5|NA|TRBV2|TRBD1
TGTGCCAGTCTGGCGGACAGGGGAGAAGAGACCCAGTACTTC
CASLADRGEETQYF
>TRBJ2-3|NA|TRBV18|TRBD2
TGTGCCAGCTCACCACGGCTAGCGGGAGATAGAGATACGCAGTATTTT
CASSPRLAGDRDTQYF
>TRBJ2-7|NA|TRBV7-2|NA
TGTGCCAGCAGCTTAGCGGAGGTAGCCTTAACGACCTACGAGCAGTACTTC
CASSLAEVALTTYEQYF
>TRBJ2-7|NA|TRBV7-9|TRBD2
TGTGCCAGCAGCTCCCGGGACTATCACTACGAGCAGTACTTC
CASSSRDYHYEQYF
>TRBJ2-7|NA|TRBV28|NA
TGTGCCAGCAGCCCTATGTACGAGCAGTACTTC
CASSPMYEQYF
>TRBJ1-5|NA|TRBV27|NA
TGTGCCAGCAGTCCTAGGGAGGGCGGTCAGCCCCAGCATTTT
CASSPREGGQPQHF
>TRBJ1-1|NA|TRBV18|NA
TGTGCCAGCTCACCACCGTCAGGAGGGAACACTGAAGCTTTCTTT
CASSPPSGGNTEAFF
>TRBJ1-2|NA|TRBV7-9|TRBD1
TGTGCCAGCAGCATAAGTCCAGGACAGGGTAACTATGGCTACACCTTC
CASSISPGQGNYGYTF
>TRBJ1-5|NA|TRBV28|NA
TGTGCCAGCAGTTTATATCCGTCTCGGTACAGGCGACGAGGCGGCAATCAGCCCCAGCATTTT
CASSLYPSRYRRRGGNQPQHF
>TRBJ1-4|NA|TRBV9|TRBD1
TGTGCCAGCAGCCCCGGGGCACAGGGGTATGAAAAACTGTTTTTT
CASSPGAQGYEKLFF
>TRBJ1-2|few|TRBV20-1|NA
TGCAGTGCTAGAGATGTTGTCGACACCTTC
CSARDVVDTF
>TRBJ1-1|NA|TRBV14|NA
TGTGCCAGCAGCCAAGATATGGTAGTGATGAACACTGAAGCTTTCTTT
CASSQDMVVMNTEAFF
>TRBJ2-1|NA|TRBV2|NA
TGTGCCAGCAGTGCCCGCGTCCCCTACAATGAGCAGTTCTTC
CASSARVPYNEQFF
>TRBJ2-4|NA|TRBV5-4|NA
TGTGCCAGCAGCCTAAAGTTCCAAAACATTCAGTACTTC
CASSLKFQNIQYF
>TRBJ2-2|NA|TRBV7-5|NA
TGTGTCAGAAGCCCACAGGGGCCCGAGCTCCTTGCCGGGGAGCTGTTTTTT
CVRSPQGPELLAGELFF
>TRBJ1-4|NA|TRBV27|TRBD1
TGTGCCAGCAGTTTATCAGGGACAGGGGGGAAAAAACTGTTTTTT
CASSLSGTGGKKLFF
>TRBJ2-4|NA|TRBV2|NA
TGTGCCAGCGAACGAGCTTCTCAAAAAAACATTCAGTACTTC
CASERASQKNIQYF
>TRBJ2-5|NA|TRBV7-9|NA
TGTGCCAGCAGCTTATCCCCTCAGGAGACCCAGTACTTC
CASSLSPQETQYF
>TRBJ1-1|NA|TRBV6-6|NA
TGTGCCAGCAGTTACGGCAGAGAAGCTTTCTTT
CASSYGREAFF
>TRBJ1-5|NA|TRBV30|NA
TGTGCCTGGGTCCTCGGGGGGGAATATGCAATCAATCAGCCCCAGCATTTT
CAWVLGGEYAINQPQHF
>TRBJ1-4|NA|TRBV4-3|TRBD1
TGCGCCAGCAGCCAAGGGACAGGGAGGGTGTTTTTT
CASSQGTGRVFF
>TRBJ2-7|once|TRBV13|TRBD1
TGTGCCAGCAGCCAGCCCGGGACAGGGGGCTCCTACGAGCAGTACTTC
CASSQPGTGGSYEQYF
>TRBJ2-7|NA|TRBV6-1|TRBD2
TGTGCCAGCAGTGGGTGGGGTAGCGGGAGGGGCTACGAGCAGTACTTC
CASSGWGSGRGYEQYF
>TRBJ2-7|NA|TRBV28|NA
TGTGCCAGCAGCTCCGGGACATGGCATACCTACGAGCAGTACTTC
CASSSGTWHTYEQYF
>TRBJ2-7|NA|TRBV19|NA
TGTGCCAGTAGTCCATGGGACACCTCCTACGAGCAGTACTTC
CASSPWDTSYEQYF
>TRBJ2-1|NA|TRBV28|TRBD2
TGTGCCAGCAGCTCCAGCGGGAGGGCCGAGTCGGACAATGAGCAGTTCTTC
CASSSSGRAESDNEQFF
>TRBJ2-3|NA|TRBV4-1|TRBD2
TGCGCCAGCAGCCATCTAAGCGGGAGGTCAGATACGCAGTATTTT
CASSHLSGRSDTQYF
>TRBJ2-7|NA|TRBV9|TRBD2
TGTGCCAGCAGCGTAGGGACTAGCGGGACATATGCCTACGAGCAGTACTTC
CASSVGTSGTYAYEQYF
>TRBJ1-2|NA|TRBV7-9|NA
TGTGCCAGCAGCCCCGGAGGGAATGGCTACACCTTC
CASSPGGNGYTF
>TRBJ2-5|NA|TRBV10-3|TRBD1
TGTGCCATCAGTGAAGGGACAGTAGTCCAAGAGACCCAGTACTTC
CAISEGTVVQETQYF
>TRBJ2-2|NA|TRBV5-1|TRBD1
TGCGCCAGCAGCTTGGACCGGGACAGGTGGACCGGGGAGCTGTTTTTT
CASSLDRDRWTGELFF
>TRBJ1-2|NA|TRBV2|TRBD1
TGTGCCAGCAGTTCGAAACAAGGACAGGGAAGGTATGGCTACACCTTC
CASSSKQGQGRYGYTF
>TRBJ1-2|once|TRBV2|TRBD1
TGTGCCAGCAGGGAGGGACAGGGGTTTTATGGCTACACCTTC
CASREGQGFYGYTF
>TRBJ2-5|NA|TRBV5-1|TRBD2
TGCGCCAGCAGCCCTTATCTAGCGGGAGGGCAAGAGACCCAGTACTTC
CASSPYLAGGQETQYF
>TRBJ1-5|few|TRBV4-2|TRBD1
TGTGCCAGCAGCCCCCGACAGGGGGCTATCGATCAGCCCCAGCATTTT
CASSPRQGAIDQPQHF
>TRBJ1-5|NA|TRBV18|NA
TGTGCCAGCTCACCACGGGCCTTAAATAGCAATCAGCCCCAGCATTTT
CASSPRALNSNQPQHF
>TRBJ2-2|NA|TRBV27|NA
TGTGCCAGCAGTTCGACTCTAATCACCGGGGAGCTGTTTTTT
CASSSTLITGELFF
>TRBJ2-1|NA|TRBV6-6|NA
TGTGCCAGCAGTTACGTGCGGAACAATGAGCAGTTCTTC
CASSYVRNNEQFF
>TRBJ2-5|NA|TRBV7-2|NA
TGTGCCAGCAGCTTAACACCCCAAGAGACCCAGTACTTC
CASSLTPQETQYF